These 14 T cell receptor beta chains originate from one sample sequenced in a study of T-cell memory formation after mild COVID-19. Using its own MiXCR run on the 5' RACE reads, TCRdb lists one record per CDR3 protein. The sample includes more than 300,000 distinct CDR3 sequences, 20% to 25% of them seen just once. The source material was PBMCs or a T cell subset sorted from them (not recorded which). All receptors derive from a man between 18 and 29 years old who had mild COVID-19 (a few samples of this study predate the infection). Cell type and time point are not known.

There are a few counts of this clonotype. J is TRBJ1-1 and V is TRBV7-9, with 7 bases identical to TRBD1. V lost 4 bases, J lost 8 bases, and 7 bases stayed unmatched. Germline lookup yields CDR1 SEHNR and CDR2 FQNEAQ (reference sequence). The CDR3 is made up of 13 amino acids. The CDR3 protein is CASSSRQGEEAFF. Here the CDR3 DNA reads TGTGCCAGCAGCTCCCGACAGGGAGAGGAAGCTTTCTTT. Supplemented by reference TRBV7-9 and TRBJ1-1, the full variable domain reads DTGVSQNPRHKITKRGQNVTFRCDPISEHNRLYWYRQTLGQGPEFLTYFQNEAQLEKSRLLSDRFSAERPKGSFSTLEIQRTEQGDSAMYLCASSSRQGEEAFFGQGTRLTVV.

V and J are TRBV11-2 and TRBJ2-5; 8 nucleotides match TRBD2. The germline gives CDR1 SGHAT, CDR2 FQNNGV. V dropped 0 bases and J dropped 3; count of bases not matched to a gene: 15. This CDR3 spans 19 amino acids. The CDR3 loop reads CASSLDDLSTGGSKETQYF. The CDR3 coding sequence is TGTGCCAGCAGCTTAGATGATCTAAGCACGGGGGGGTCCAAAGAGACCCAGTACTTC.

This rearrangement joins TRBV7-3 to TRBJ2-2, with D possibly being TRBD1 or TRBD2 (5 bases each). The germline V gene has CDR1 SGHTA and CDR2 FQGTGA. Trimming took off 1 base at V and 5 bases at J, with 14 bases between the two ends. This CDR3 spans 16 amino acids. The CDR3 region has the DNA TGTGCCAGCAGCTTAATGTCTCGGGGCTCAACCGGGGAGCTGTTTTTT. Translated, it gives CASSLMSRGSTGELFF.

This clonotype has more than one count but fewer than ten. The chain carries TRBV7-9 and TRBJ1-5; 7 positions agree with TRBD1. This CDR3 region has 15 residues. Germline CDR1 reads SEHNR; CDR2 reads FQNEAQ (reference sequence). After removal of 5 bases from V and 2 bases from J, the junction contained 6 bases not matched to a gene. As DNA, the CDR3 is TGTGCCAGCAGCCGCGACAGGGTTGGCAATCAGCCCCAGCATTTT. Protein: CASSRDRVGNQPQHF.

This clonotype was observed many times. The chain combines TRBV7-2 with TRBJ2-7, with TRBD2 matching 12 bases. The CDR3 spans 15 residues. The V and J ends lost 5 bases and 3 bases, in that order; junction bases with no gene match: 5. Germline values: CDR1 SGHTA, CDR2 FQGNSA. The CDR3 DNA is TGTGCCAGCAGCCCACTAGCGGGGGGACTCTACGAGCAGTACGTC. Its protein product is CASSPLAGGLYEQYV.

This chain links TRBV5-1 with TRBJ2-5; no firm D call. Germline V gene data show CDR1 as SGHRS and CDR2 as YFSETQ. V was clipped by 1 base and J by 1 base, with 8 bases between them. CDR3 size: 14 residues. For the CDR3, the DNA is TGCGCCAGCAGCTTGTCGTTTCGCCAAGAGACCCAGTACTTC. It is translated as CASSLSFRQETQYF.

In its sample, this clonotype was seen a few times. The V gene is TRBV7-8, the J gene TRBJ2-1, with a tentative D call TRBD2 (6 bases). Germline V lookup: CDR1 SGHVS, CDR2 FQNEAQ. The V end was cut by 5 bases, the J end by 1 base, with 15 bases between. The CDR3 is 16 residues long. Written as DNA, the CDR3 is TGTGCCAGCAGCCCCTGGGTGCGGGAATCCTACAATGAGCAGTTCTTC. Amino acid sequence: CASSPWVRESYNEQFF. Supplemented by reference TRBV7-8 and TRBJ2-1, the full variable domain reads GAGVSQSPRYKVAKRGQDVALRCDPISGHVSLFWYQQALGQGPEFLTYFQNEAQLDKSGLPSDRFFAERPEGSVSTLKIQRTQQEDSAVYLCASSPWVRESYNEQFFGPGTRLTVL.

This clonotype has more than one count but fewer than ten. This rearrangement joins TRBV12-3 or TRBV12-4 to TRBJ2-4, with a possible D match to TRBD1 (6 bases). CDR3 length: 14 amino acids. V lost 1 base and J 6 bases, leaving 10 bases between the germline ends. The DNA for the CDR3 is TGTGCCAGCAGTTTAGAGACAGGCCTAAACATTCAGTACTTC. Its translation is CASSLETGLNIQYF.

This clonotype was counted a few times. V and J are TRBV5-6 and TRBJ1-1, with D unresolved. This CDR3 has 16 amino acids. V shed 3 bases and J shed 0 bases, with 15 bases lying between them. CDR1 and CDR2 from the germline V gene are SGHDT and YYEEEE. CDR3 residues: CASSSRVAGLNTEAFF. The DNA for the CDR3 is TGTGCCAGCAGCTCCCGGGTGGCAGGTCTGAACACTGAAGCTTTCTTT.

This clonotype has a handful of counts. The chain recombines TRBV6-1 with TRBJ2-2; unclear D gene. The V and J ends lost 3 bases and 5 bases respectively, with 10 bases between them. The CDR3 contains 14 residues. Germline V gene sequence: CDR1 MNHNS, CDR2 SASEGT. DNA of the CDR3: TGTGCCAGCAGTGAGTACATACGAACCGGGGAGCTGTTTTTT. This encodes CASSEYIRTGELFF.

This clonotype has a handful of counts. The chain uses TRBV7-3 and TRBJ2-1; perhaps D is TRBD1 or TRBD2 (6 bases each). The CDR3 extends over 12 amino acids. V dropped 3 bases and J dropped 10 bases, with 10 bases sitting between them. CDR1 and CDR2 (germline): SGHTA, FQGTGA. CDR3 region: CASSLYGGEQFF. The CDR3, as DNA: TGTGCCAGCAGCTTGTACGGGGGCGAGCAGTTCTTC.

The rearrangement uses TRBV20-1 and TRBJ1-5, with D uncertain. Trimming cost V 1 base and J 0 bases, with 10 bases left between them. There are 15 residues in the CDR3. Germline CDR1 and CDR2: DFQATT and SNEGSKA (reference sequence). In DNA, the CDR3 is TGCAGTGCTAGAGGGGCCCCCACTAGCAATCAGCCCCAGCATTTT. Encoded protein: CSARGAPTSNQPQHF.

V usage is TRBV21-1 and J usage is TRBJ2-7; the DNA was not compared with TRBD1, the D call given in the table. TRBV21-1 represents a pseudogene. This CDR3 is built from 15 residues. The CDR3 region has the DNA TGTGCCAGCAGCAAAAGGGGGACAGGGGGGTACGAGCAGTACTTC. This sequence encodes CASSKRGTGGYEQYF.

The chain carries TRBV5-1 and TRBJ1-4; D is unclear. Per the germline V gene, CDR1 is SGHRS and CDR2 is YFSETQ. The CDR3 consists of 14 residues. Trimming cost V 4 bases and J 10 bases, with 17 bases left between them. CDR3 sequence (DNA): TGCGCCAGCAGCCAAGGGAGTCGGATCGGAAAACTGTTTTTT. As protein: CASSQGSRIGKLFF.